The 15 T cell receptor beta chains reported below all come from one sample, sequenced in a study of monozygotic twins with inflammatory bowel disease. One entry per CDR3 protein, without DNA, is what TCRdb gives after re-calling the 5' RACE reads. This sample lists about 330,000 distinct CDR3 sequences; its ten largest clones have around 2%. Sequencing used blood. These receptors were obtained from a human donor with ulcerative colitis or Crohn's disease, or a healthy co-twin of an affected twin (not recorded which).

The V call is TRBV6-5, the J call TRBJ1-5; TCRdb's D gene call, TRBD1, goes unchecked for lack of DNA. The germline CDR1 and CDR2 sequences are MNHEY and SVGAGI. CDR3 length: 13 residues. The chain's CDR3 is CASSYTGDQPQHF.

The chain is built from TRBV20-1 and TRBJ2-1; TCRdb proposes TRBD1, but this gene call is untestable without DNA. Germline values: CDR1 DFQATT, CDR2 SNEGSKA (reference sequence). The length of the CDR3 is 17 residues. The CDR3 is CSARDEGSTRYYNEQFF.

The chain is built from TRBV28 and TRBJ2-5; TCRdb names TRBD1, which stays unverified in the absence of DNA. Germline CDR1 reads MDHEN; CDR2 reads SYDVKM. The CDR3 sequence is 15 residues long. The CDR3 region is CASSPPRTWGETQYF.

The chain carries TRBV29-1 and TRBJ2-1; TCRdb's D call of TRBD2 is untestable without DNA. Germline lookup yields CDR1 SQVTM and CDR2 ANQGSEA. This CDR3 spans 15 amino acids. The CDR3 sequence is CSVEGTSGGRDEQFF.

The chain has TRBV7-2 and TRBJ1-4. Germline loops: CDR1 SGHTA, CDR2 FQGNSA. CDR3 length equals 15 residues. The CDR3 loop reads CASSLTPHSNEKLFF.

The CDR3: CASSPLEAGELFF. The rearrangement links TRBV18 to TRBJ2-2. The germline CDR1 and CDR2 sequences are KGHSH and LQKENI. This CDR3 spans 13 amino acids.

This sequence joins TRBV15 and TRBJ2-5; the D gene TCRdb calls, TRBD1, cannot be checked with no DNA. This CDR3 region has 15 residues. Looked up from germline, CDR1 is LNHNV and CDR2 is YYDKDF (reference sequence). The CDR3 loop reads CATQAGARYWETQYF. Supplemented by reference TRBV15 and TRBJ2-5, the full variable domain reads DAMVIQNPRYQVTQFGKPVTLSCSQTLNHNVMYWYQQKSSQAPKLLFHYYDKDFNNEADTPDNFQSRRPNTSFCFLDIRSPGLGDTAMYLCATQAGARYWETQYFGPGTRLLVL.

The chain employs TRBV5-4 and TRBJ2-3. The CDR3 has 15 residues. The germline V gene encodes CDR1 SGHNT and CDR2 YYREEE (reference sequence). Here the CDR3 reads CASSFGQAGTDTQYF.

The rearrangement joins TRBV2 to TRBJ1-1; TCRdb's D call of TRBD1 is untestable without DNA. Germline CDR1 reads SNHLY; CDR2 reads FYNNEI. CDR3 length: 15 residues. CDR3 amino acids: CASTQNWKGGTEAFF.

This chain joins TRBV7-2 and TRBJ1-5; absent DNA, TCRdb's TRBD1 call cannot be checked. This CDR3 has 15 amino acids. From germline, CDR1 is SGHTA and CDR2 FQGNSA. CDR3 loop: CASSLYGTTNQPQHF.

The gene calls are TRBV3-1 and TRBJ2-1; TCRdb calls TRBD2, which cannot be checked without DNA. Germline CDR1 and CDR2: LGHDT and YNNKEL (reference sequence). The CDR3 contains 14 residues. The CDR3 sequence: CASRLLAGDNEQFF.

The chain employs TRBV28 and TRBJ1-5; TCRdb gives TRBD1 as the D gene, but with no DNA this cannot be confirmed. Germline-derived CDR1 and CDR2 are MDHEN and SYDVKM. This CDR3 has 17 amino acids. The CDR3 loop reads CASSLLGSPTGNQPQHF.

CDR3 residues: CASSHGGTKNIQYF. This chain connects TRBV7-2 to TRBJ2-4. CDR1 SGHTA and CDR2 FQGNSA come from the germline V gene. The CDR3 covers 14 residues. Together with reference TRBV7-2 and TRBJ2-4, the CDR3 gives the full variable domain: GAGVSQSPSNKVTEKGKDVELRCDPISGHTALYWYRQSLGQGLEFLIYFQGNSAPDKSGLPSDRFSAERTGGSVSTLTIQRTQQEDSAVYLCASSHGGTKNIQYFGAGTRLSVL.

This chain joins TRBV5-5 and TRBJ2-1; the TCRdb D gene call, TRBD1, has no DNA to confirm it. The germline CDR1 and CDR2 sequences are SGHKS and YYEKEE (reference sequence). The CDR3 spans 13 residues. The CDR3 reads CASGQMTYNEQFF.

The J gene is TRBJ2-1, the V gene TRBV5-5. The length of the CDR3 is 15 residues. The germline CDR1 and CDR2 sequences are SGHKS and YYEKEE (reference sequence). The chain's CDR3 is CASRIGGSSYNEQFF. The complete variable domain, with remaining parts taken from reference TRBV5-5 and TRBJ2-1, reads DAGVTQSPTHLIKTRGQQVTLRCSPISGHKSVSWYQQVLGQGPQFIFQYYEKEERGRGNFPDRFSARQFPNYSSELNVNALLLGDSALYLCASRIGGSSYNEQFFGPGTRLTVL.